This T cell receptor (beta chain) derives from a study of T cell responses to AZD1222 COVID-19 vaccine. CDR1 is LNHDA, CDR2 SQIVND, per germline (reference sequence). V shed 1 base, J shed 3 bases, and the junction held 6 bases outside the gene matches. This CDR3 has 16 amino acids. Sequencing was performed with immunoSEQ multiplex PCR; in TCRdb, only in-frame clones are kept and a portion is missing. Here the sample spans roughly 150,000 clones, 90% being singletons. The material was peripheral blood, obtained 28 days after the second AZD1222 dose. V usage is TRBV19 and J usage is TRBJ1-5, with 7 bases lining up with TRBD1. The sequence was obtained from an adult who received the AZD1222 COVID-19 vaccine. The CDR3 is CASSIGDRGLNQPQHF. DNA of the CDR3: TGTGCCAGTAGTATAGGGGACAGAGGGCTCAATCAGCCCCAGCATTTT.